A selection of T cell receptor beta chains follows, all from one sample in a study of Graves' ophthalmopathy and Graves' hyperthyroidism. TCRdb independently ran MiXCR on the multiplex PCR reads; one entry per CDR3 protein. This repertoire shows under 800,000 distinct CDR3 sequences, 22% found once; its top ten account for about 6.6%. Specimen: peripheral blood. Receptor source: a woman in her late teens or twenties with stable Graves' hyperthyroidism. Some clones in this sample may be carry-over from other donors' samples. CDR3s include the opening cysteine and the closing phenylalanine or tryptophan. A D gene is named only where the DNA matches it firmly. Clone sizes are given selectively: once, few, many, or a class where the clone is expanded.

CDR3: CATSRGGLAGQYQETQYF
DNA: TGTGCCACCAGCAGAGGGGGGCTAGCGGGGCAGTACCAAGAGACCCAGTACTTC
J: TRBJ2-5
V: TRBV15
size: .
D: TRBD2
length: 18

CDR3: CASSETGAGGSYEQYF
DNA: TGTGCCAGCAGTGAAACCGGGGCAGGGGGTTCCTACGAGCAGTACTTC
J: TRBJ2-7
V: TRBV6-1
size: .
D: TRBD1
length: 16

CDR3: CASGIPGRLNTEAFF
DNA: TGTGCTAGTGGTATACCAGGACGCCTGAACACTGAAGCTTTCTTT
J: TRBJ1-1
V: TRBV12-5
size: many
D: .
length: 15

CDR3: CASSLAPGSLNYGYTF
DNA: TGTGCCAGCAGTTTAGCGCCAGGGTCCCTCAACTATGGCTACACCTTC
J: TRBJ1-2
V: TRBV12-3/TRBV12-4
size: many
D: .
length: 16

CDR3: CASSVDRAGMETQYF
DNA: TGTGCCAGCAGCGTAGATCGAGCGGGGATGGAGACCCAGTACTTC
J: TRBJ2-5
V: TRBV9
size: few
D: TRBD2
length: 15

CDR3: CSANAEGIDTEAFF
DNA: TGCAGTGCTAACGCGGAGGGCATAGACACTGAAGCTTTCTTT
J: TRBJ1-1
V: TRBV20-1
size: .
D: .
length: 14

CDR3: CASTDSIGAFF
DNA: TGTGCCAGCACCGACAGTATTGGAGCTTTCTTT
J: TRBJ1-1
V: TRBV6-1
size: many
D: .
length: 11

CDR3: CASSLGADSFSYEQYF
DNA: TGTGCCAGCAGTTTAGGGGCCGACAGCTTCTCCTACGAGCAGTACTTC
J: TRBJ2-7
V: TRBV12-3/TRBV12-4
size: many
D: .
length: 16

CDR3: CASSPEGRDEAFF
DNA: TGTGCCAGCAGCCCGGAGGGGAGGGATGAAGCTTTCTTT
J: TRBJ1-1
V: TRBV7-9
size: many
D: .
length: 13

CDR3: CASSELRTGVSPLHF
DNA: TGTGCCAGCAGTGAACTCAGGACAGGGGTGTCACCCCTCCACTTT
J: TRBJ1-6
V: TRBV6-1
size: many
D: TRBD1
length: 15

CDR3: CASSYSISPHGELFF
DNA: TGTGCCAGCAGTTACTCGATTAGCCCCCACGGGGAGCTGTTTTTT
J: TRBJ2-2
V: TRBV6-5
size: few
D: .
length: 15

CDR3: CASSQEGGPLEYEQYF
DNA: TGCGCCAGCAGCCAAGAAGGGGGGCCCCTGGAGTACGAGCAGTACTTC
J: TRBJ2-7
V: TRBV4-1
size: .
D: .
length: 16

CDR3: CASSLVVDREFQETQYF
DNA: TGTGCCAGCAGCTTAGTCGTGGACAGGGAATTCCAAGAGACCCAGTACTTC
J: TRBJ2-5
V: TRBV13
size: .
D: TRBD1
length: 17

CDR3: CASSAGTGKGNTEAFF
DNA: TGTGCCAGCAGCGCAGGGACAGGGAAAGGGAACACTGAAGCTTTCTTT
J: TRBJ1-1
V: TRBV6-2/TRBV6-3
size: .
D: TRBD1
length: 16

CDR3: CASSSRRGASGETQYF
DNA: TGTGCCAGCAGCTCCCGCCGAGGGGCTAGCGGAGAGACCCAGTACTTC
J: TRBJ2-5
V: TRBV7-2
size: many
D: TRBD2
length: 16

CDR3: CASSLQGPAYEQYF
DNA: TGCGCCAGCAGCTTACAGGGGCCCGCCTACGAGCAGTACTTC
J: TRBJ2-7
V: TRBV5-1
size: many
D: TRBD1
length: 14

CDR3: CASSGGQGAEEQYF
DNA: TGTGCCAGCAGTGGGGGACAGGGGGCCGAGGAGCAGTACTTC
J: TRBJ2-7
V: TRBV6-1
size: many
D: TRBD1
length: 14

CDR3: CASSYQGVTEAFF
DNA: TGTGCCAGCAGTTACCAGGGTGTGACTGAAGCTTTCTTT
J: TRBJ1-1
V: TRBV6-5
size: many
D: .
length: 13

CDR3: CASSAGQGGQTQYF
DNA: TGTGCCAGCAGCGCAGGACAGGGAGGGCAGACCCAGTACTTC
J: TRBJ2-5
V: TRBV7-7
size: many
D: .
length: 14

CDR3: CASSLGYTGELFF
DNA: TGTGCCAGCAGCCTAGGGTACACCGGGGAGCTGTTTTTT
J: TRBJ2-2
V: TRBV7-2
size: many
D: .
length: 13

CDR3: CASSPTTGGIGNTIYF
DNA: TGTGCCAGCAGCCCAACTACAGGGGGAATTGGAAACACCATATATTTT
J: TRBJ1-3
V: TRBV11-1
size: .
D: TRBD1
length: 16

CDR3: CASRTWLPGQGNTEAFF
DNA: TGTGCCAGCAGGACCTGGCTTCCGGGTCAGGGGAACACTGAAGCTTTCTTT
J: TRBJ1-1
V: TRBV2
size: many
D: .
length: 17

CDR3: CASSSTGAPEAFF
DNA: TGTGCCAGCAGCTCCACAGGGGCGCCGGAAGCTTTCTTT
J: TRBJ1-1
V: TRBV7-2
size: .
D: TRBD1
length: 13

CDR3: CASSEEMLMNTEAFF
DNA: TGTGCCAGCAGTGAAGAAATGCTGATGAACACTGAAGCTTTCTTT
J: TRBJ1-1
V: TRBV6-1
size: few
D: .
length: 15

CDR3: CASSDRHPRACF
DNA: TGTGCCAGCAGTGACCGACACCCGCGAGCTTGCTTT
J: TRBJ1-1
V: TRBV25-1
size: .
D: .
length: 12

CDR3: CSVRTGGIMNTEAFF
DNA: TGCAGCGTTAGGACAGGGGGCATCATGAACACTGAAGCTTTCTTT
J: TRBJ1-1
V: TRBV29-1
size: many
D: TRBD1
length: 15

CDR3: CSASSPGGRTEAFF
DNA: TGCAGTGCTAGTTCCCCAGGGGGCCGGACTGAAGCTTTCTTT
J: TRBJ1-1
V: TRBV20-1
size: many
D: TRBD1
length: 14

CDR3: CASTRGHEQYF
DNA: TGTGCCAGCACCAGGGGTCACGAGCAGTACTTC
J: TRBJ2-7
V: TRBV27
size: .
D: .
length: 11